This T cell receptor beta chain came from a study of blood T cells in healthy people across ages. Study results and limitations: Per million T cells, the diversity of TCR beta decreased roughly linearly as age advanced.

At least 6 micrograms of total RNA were extracted per sample. Note on this clonotype: Its antigen is undetermined.

The use of a sample-barcoded 5' primer and a J-beta primer mix characterized a second PCR of roughly 7 to 11 cycles. TCRdb redid the calling of the 5' RACE reads with MiXCR, one entry per CDR3 protein. In the table there are fewer than 900,000 distinct CDR3 sequences, around 45% of which are singletons. CDR1 is MRHNA and CDR2 is SNTAGT in the germline V gene. The V gene lost 7 bases and the J gene lost 1 base, with 13 bases spanning the gap. CDR3 length: 14 residues. Sequencing was performed on blood. The sequence derives from a woman aged 60-70 years in good health. The chain joins TRBV6-4 to TRBJ1-1; D is unclear. CDR3 in amino acids: CASMWPGKNTEAFF. CDR3 in DNA: TGTGCCAGCATGTGGCCGGGGAAGAACACTGAAGCTTTCTTT.